The present T cell receptor (beta chain) was sequenced within a study of shared clonotypes between healthy human individuals. Whole-study context: Aged 18 to 49, the donors were a couple of women and a few men. Three plates each covered CD4 naive and memory; CD8 naive two, CD8 memory one.

Whole-study findings and limits: The study found about 5% of naive CD4 clonotypes shared across a few donors.

TCRdb's table, derived via immunoSEQ multiplex PCR, lists solely in-frame clones and lacks some. The top ten hold less than 25% of the sample, which has approximately 740,000 clones, nearly 95% seen once. The naive CD8 fraction comprised CD45RO-negative cells positively selected for CCR7 and excluded terminally differentiated effector memory CD45RA+ cells. Adult donors, all healthy and HIV-negative, had no recent acute infections or vaccinations. The CDR3 has 12 amino acids. The V and J ends lost 7 bases and 1 base respectively, with 8 bases between them. CDR1 MNHNS and CDR2 SASEGT come from the germline V gene. With respect to this clone: Its antigen is undetermined.

The rearrangement uses TRBV6-1 and TRBJ2-7; possible D gene TRBD2, 5 bases. Sequencing used naive CD8+ T cells sorted from blood. This TCR was sampled from a man aged 25 to 40 in good health. The DNA for the CDR3 is TGTGCCAGCACTTGGGAGTCCTACGAGCAGTACTTC. This gives the protein CASTWESYEQYF.